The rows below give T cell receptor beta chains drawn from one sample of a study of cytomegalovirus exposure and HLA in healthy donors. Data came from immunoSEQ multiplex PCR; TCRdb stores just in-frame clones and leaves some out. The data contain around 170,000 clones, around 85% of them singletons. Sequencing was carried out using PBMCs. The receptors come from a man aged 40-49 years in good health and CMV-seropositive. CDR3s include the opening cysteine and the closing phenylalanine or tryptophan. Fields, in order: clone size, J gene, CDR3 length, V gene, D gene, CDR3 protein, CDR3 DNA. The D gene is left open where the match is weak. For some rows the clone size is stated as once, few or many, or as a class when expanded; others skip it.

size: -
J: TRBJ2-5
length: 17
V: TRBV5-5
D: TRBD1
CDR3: CASSLDGTGALKETQYF
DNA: TGTGCCAGCAGCTTGGATGGGACAGGGGCCTTAAAAGAGACCCAGTACTTC

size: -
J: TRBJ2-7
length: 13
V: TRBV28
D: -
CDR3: CASRGGNSYEQYF
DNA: TGTGCCAGTAGGGGGGGAAACTCCTACGAGCAGTACTTC

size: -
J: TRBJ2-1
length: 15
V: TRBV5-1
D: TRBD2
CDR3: CASSSSGGTGNEQFF
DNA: TGCGCCAGCAGCTCTAGCGGGGGGACAGGCAATGAGCAGTTCTTC

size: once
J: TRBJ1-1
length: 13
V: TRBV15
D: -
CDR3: CATSSEGNTEAFF
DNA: TGTGCCACCAGCAGCGAGGGGAACACTGAAGCTTTCTTT

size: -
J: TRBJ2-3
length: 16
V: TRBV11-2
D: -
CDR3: CASSLAGRGVTDTQYF
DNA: TGTGCCAGCAGCTTAGCAGGCCGGGGAGTTACAGATACGCAGTATTTT

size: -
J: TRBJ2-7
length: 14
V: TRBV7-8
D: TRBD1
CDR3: CASSTPDRNYEQYF
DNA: TGTGCCAGCAGCACGCCGGACAGGAACTACGAGCAGTACTTC

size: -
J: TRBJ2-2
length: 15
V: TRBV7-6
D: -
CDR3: CASSPVGDTVGELFF
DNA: TGTGCCAGCAGTCCGGTCGGGGACACGGTCGGGGAGCTGTTTTTT

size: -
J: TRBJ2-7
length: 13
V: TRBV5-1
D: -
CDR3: CASSYGVTYEQYF
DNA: TGCGCCAGCAGCTACGGGGTTACCTACGAGCAGTACTTC

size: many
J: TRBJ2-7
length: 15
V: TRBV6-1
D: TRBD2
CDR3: CASSEALAEHYEQYF
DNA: TGTGCCAGCAGTGAAGCACTAGCGGAGCACTACGAGCAGTACTTC

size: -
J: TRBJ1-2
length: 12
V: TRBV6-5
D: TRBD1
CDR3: CASGQGADGYTF
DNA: TGTGCCAGCGGACAGGGGGCTGATGGCTACACCTTC

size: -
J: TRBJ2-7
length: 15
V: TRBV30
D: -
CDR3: CAWSVRAAASYEQYF
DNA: TGTGCCTGGAGTGTGAGGGCAGCAGCTTCCTACGAGCAGTACTTC

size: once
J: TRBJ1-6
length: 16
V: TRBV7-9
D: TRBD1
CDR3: CSSSPSLGTGYSPLHF
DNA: TGTTCCAGCAGCCCATCCCTCGGGACAGGCTATTCACCCCTCCACTTT

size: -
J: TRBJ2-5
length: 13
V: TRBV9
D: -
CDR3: CASSVSYQETQYF
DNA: TGTGCCAGCAGCGTTAGCTACCAAGAGACCCAGTACTTC

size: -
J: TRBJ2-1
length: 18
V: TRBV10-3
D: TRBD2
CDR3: CAISTGGGGAGGYNEQFF
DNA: TGTGCCATCAGTACGGGGGGCGGGGGAGCGGGGGGATACAATGAGCAGTTCTTC

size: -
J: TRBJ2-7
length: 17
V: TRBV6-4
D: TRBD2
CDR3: CASSLYWTSGGAGEQYF
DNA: TGTGCCAGCAGTCTCTATTGGACTAGCGGGGGGGCGGGAGAGCAGTACTTC

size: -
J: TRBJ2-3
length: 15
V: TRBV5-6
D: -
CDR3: CASSFSALSTDTQYF
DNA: TGTGCCAGCAGCTTCAGTGCCCTTAGCACAGATACGCAGTATTTT

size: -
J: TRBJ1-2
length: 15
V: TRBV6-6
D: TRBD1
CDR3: CASSDAGTGIYGYTF
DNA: TGTGCCAGCAGTGATGCCGGGACAGGGATCTATGGCTACACCTTC

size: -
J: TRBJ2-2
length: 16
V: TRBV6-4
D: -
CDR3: CASSDSAGGVSGELFF
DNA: TGTGCCAGCAGTGACTCGGCAGGAGGGGTCTCCGGGGAGCTGTTTTTT

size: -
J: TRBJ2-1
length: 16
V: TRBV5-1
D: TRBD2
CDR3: CASSLAMGGGRNEQFF
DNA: TGCGCCAGCAGCTTGGCCATGGGGGGGGGTCGGAATGAGCAGTTCTTC

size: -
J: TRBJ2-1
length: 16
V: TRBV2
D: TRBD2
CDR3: CASSGTSGGLYNEQFF
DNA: TGTGCCAGCAGTGGGACTAGCGGGGGGTTATACAATGAGCAGTTCTTC

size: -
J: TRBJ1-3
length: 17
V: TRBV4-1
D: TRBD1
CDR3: CASSQERPQGVGNTIYF
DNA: TGCGCCAGCAGCCAAGAACGCCCACAGGGGGTTGGAAACACCATATATTTT

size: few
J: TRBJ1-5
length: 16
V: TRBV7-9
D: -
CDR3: CASSTEGTGRNQPQHF
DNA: TGTGCCAGCAGCACAGAGGGCACAGGGCGCAATCAGCCCCAGCATTTT